Listed below are T cell receptor beta chains from one sample, sequenced in a study of T cells in Graves' hyperthyroidism and ophthalmopathy. TCRdb passed the multiplex PCR reads through MiXCR, listing each CDR3 protein once. The table lists 620,000 or so distinct CDR3 sequences, more than 12% of them singletons. The sequenced sample consisted of blood. These TCRs come from a woman aged 45-65 years with Graves' ophthalmopathy. Each CDR3 is given with its conserved first and last residue. The D gene is left open where the match is weak. Size tells how often a clone was seen (once, few, many) or the class of an expanded clone, and some rows leave it out.

j_call,d_call,v_call,clone_size,cdr3_length,cdr3_aa,cdr3_nt
TRBJ1-1,NA,TRBV11-2,many,15,CASSSQATMNTEAFF,TGTGCCAGCAGCTCCCAAGCTACTATGAACACTGAAGCTTTCTTT
TRBJ2-1,NA,TRBV20-1,NA,15,CSARPGRSSYNEQFF,TGCAGTGCTAGACCGGGACGGAGCTCCTACAATGAGCAGTTCTTC
TRBJ2-1,NA,TRBV18,many,11,CASSPRESQFF,TGTGCCAGCTCACCGAGGGAATCGCAGTTCTTC
TRBJ1-1,NA,TRBV2,many,14,CASSGNDGNTEAFF,TGTGCCAGCAGCGGTAACGACGGGAACACTGAAGCTTTCTTT
TRBJ2-1,TRBD1,TRBV13,few,15,CASSKDRGPYNEQFF,TGTGCCAGCAGCAAGGACAGGGGGCCCTACAATGAGCAGTTCTTC
TRBJ2-4,NA,TRBV24-1,few,13,CATSDLGSNIQYF,TGTGCCACCAGTGATTTGGGCAGCAACATTCAGTACTTC
TRBJ2-1,TRBD2,TRBV6-2/TRBV6-3,many,20,CASSPIGRAGGPSPYNEQFF,TGTGCCAGCAGTCCTATCGGGCGAGCGGGAGGGCCGTCGCCGTACAATGAGCAGTTCTTC
TRBJ2-2,TRBD2,TRBV5-1,NA,21,CASTSAKLGSRAGVVTGELFF,TGCGCCAGCACCTCCGCCAAGCTTGGGAGTCGAGCGGGAGTGGTCACCGGGGAGCTGTTTTTT
TRBJ2-5,NA,TRBV12-3/TRBV12-4,NA,20,CASRPPSRERADGGEETQYF,TGTGCCAGCAGGCCTCCCTCGAGGGAGCGGGCTGACGGAGGGGAAGAGACCCAGTACTTC
TRBJ2-1,TRBD2,TRBV20-1,many,14,CSALGTSGSREQFF,TGCAGTGCTCTAGGGACTAGCGGGAGCCGTGAGCAGTTCTTC
TRBJ1-5,NA,TRBV7-6,NA,15,CASSLASGLNQPQHF,TGTGCCAGCAGCTTAGCGTCCGGGCTCAATCAGCCCCAGCATTTT
TRBJ2-1,NA,TRBV20-1,few,14,CSAPRDFHYNEQFF,TGCAGTGCCCCAAGGGACTTCCACTACAATGAGCAGTTCTTC
TRBJ2-1,NA,TRBV19,NA,19,CASSIVVRAFSRGVDEQFF,TGTGCCAGTAGTATAGTAGTGAGGGCCTTTTCTCGCGGTGTCGATGAGCAGTTCTTC
TRBJ1-2,TRBD1,TRBV2,NA,13,CASSEARGDGYTF,TGTGCCAGCAGTGAAGCCAGGGGGGATGGCTACACCTTC
TRBJ2-7,TRBD1,TRBV28,few,15,CASSPGGYASYEQYF,TGTGCCAGCAGTCCAGGGGGCTATGCTTCCTACGAGCAGTACTTC
TRBJ2-3,NA,TRBV4-3,NA,14,CASSQETGTATQYF,TGCGCCAGCAGCCAAGAAACGGGGACTGCTACGCAGTATTTT
TRBJ2-1,TRBD2,TRBV6-2/TRBV6-3,many,16,CASSYLADSSYNEQFF,TGTGCCAGCAGTTACCTAGCGGATTCCTCCTACAATGAGCAGTTCTTC
TRBJ2-2,TRBD2,TRBV15,NA,17,CATSSGLVGLNTGELFF,TGTGCCACCAGCAGCGGACTAGTGGGCCTGAACACCGGGGAGCTGTTTTTT
TRBJ1-2,NA,TRBV12-3/TRBV12-4,many,13,CASSLLKNYGYTF,TGTGCCAGCAGTTTACTCAAAAACTATGGCTACACCTTC
TRBJ1-4,NA,TRBV6-9,NA,16,CASSYALGNSNEKLFF,TGTGCCAGCAGTTATGCGCTGGGCAATTCTAATGAAAAACTGTTTTTT
TRBJ2-1,TRBD2,TRBV6-1,few,16,CASRQGTSGTYNEQFF,TGTGCCAGCAGACAAGGGACTAGCGGGACCTACAATGAGCAGTTCTTC
TRBJ2-7,TRBD2,TRBV7-9,NA,17,CASSLNGLAVITYEQYF,TGTGCCAGCAGCTTAAATGGACTAGCGGTTATCACCTACGAGCAGTACTTC